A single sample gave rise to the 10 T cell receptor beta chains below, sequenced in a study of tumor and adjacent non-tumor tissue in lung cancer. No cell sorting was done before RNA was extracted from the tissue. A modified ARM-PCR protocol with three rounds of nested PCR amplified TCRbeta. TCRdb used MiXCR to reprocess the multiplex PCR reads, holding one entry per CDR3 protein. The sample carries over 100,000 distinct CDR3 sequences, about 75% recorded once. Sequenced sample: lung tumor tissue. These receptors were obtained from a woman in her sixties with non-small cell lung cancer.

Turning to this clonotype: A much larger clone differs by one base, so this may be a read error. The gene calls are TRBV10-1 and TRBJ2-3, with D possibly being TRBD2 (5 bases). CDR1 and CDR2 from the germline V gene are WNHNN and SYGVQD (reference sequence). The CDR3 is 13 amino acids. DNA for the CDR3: TGCGCCAGCAGGGGCTCTAGCACAAATACGCAGTATTTT. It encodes CASRGSSTNTQYF.

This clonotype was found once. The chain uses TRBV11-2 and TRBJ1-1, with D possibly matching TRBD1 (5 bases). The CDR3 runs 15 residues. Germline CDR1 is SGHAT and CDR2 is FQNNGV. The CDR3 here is CTSSPRGVGDTEAFF. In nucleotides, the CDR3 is TGTACAAGCAGCCCCCGGGGGGTTGGTGACACTGAAGCTTTCTTT.

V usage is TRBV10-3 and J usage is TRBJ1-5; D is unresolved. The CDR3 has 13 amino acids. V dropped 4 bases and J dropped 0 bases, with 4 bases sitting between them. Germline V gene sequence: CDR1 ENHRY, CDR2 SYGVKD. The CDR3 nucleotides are TGTGCCATCAGTGTGAGTAGCAATCAGCCCCAGCATTTT. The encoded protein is CAISVSSNQPQHF.

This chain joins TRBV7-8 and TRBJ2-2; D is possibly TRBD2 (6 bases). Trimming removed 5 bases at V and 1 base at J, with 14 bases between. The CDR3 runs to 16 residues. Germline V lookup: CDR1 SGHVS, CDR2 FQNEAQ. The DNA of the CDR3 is TGTGCCAGCAGCATACGGGAGAACCTGAACACCGGGGAGCTGTTTTTT. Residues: CASSIRENLNTGELFF.

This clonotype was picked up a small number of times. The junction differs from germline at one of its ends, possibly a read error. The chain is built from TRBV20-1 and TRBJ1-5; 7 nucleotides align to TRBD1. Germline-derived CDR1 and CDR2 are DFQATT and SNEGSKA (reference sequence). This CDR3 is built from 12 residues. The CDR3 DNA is TGTAGTGTTAGACAGGGTAGTCAGCCCCAGCATTTT. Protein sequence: CSVRQGSQPQHF.

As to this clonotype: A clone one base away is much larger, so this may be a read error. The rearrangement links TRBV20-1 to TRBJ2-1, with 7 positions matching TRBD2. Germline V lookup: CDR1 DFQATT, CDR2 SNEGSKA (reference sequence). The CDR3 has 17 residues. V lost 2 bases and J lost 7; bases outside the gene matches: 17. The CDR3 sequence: CSARIVASGKSRNEQFF. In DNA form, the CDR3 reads TGCAGTGCTAGAATTGTGGCCAGCGGGAAGAGCAGAAATGAGCAGTTCTTC.

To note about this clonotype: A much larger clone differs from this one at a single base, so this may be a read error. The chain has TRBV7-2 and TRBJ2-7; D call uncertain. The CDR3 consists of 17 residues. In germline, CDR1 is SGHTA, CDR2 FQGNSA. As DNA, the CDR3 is TGTGCCAGAAGCTCCCCCCGAGGTGGGCGGAGAAACTACGAGCAGTACTTC. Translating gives CARSSPRGGRRNYEQYF.

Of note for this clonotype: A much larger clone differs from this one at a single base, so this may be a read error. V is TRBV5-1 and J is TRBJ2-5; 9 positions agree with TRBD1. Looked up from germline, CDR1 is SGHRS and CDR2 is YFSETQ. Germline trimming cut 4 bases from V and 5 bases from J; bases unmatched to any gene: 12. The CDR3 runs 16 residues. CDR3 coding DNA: TGCGCCAGCAGCCCTACGTCGGGGGACAGGGTTGAGACCCAGTACTTC. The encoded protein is CASSPTSGDRVETQYF. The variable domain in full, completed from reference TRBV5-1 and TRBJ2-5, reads KAGVTQTPRYLIKTRGQQVTLSCSPISGHRSVSWYQQTPGQGLQFLFEYFSETQRNKGNFPGRFSGRQFSNSRSEMNVSTLELGDSALYLCASSPTSGDRVETQYFGPGTRLLVL.

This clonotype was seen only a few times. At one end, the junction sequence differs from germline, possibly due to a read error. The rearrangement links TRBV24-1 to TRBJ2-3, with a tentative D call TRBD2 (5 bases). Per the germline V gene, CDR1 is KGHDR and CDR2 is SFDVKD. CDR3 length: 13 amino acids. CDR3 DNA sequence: TGTGCCACCAGTAGCGGTAGCACAGATATGCAGTATTTT. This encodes CATSSGSTDMQYF.

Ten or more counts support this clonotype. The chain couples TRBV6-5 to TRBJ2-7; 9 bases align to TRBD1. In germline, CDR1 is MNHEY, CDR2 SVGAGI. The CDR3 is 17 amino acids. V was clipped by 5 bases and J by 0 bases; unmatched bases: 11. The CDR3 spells CASSPGQGLLFSYEQYF. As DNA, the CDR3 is TGTGCCAGCAGTCCGGGACAGGGCCTTCTGTTCTCCTACGAGCAGTACTTC.